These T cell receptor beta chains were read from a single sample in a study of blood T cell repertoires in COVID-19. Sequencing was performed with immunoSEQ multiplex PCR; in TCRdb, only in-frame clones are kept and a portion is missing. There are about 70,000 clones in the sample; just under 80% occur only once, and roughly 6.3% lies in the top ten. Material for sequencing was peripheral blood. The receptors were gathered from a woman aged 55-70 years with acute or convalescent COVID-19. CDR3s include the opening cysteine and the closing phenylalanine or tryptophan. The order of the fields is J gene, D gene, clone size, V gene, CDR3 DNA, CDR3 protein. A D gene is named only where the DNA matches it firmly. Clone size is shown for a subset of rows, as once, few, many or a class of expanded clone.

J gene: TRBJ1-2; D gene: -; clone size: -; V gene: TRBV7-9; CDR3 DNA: TGTGCCAGCAGCTCGGACTATGGCTACACCTTC; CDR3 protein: CASSSDYGYTF
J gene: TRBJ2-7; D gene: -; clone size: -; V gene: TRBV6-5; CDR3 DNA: TGCGCCAGCAGGGGGGACACCTACGAGCAGTACTTC; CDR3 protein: CASRGDTYEQYF
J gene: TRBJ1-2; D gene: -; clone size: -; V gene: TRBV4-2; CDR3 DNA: TGTGCCAGCAGCCAAGGAGGGATCGATGGCTACACCTTC; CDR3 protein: CASSQGGIDGYTF
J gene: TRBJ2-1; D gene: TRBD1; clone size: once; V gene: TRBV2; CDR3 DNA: TGTGCCAGCAGTGGTCCGGACAGGGGACGGAGTGAGCAGTTCTTC; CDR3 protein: CASSGPDRGRSEQFF
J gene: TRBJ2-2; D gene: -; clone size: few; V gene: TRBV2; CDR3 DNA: TGTGCCAGCAAGGGGGAGTTGAACACCGGGGAGCTGTTTTTT; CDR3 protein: CASKGELNTGELFF
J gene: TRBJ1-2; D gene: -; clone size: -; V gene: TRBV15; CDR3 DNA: TGTGCCACCAGCAGAGCCGAGCAGGCCTATGGCTACACCTTC; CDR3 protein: CATSRAEQAYGYTF
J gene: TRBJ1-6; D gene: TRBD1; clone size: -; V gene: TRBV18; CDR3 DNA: TGTGCCAGCTCACCGGGACAGGGAAAATCACCCCTCCACTTT; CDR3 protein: CASSPGQGKSPLHF
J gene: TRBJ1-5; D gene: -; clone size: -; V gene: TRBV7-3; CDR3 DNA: TGTGCCAGCAGCCCCCAGGCTCAGCCCCAGCATTTT; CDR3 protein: CASSPQAQPQHF
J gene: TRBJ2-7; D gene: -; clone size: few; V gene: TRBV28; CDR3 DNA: TGTGCCCCCGCAGGGAATGGCCCGGGGGACGAGCAGTACTTC; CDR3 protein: CAPAGNGPGDEQYF
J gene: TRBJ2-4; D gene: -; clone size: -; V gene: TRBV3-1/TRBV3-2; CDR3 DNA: TGTGCCAGCAGCACCGGGATTCTAGCCAAAAACATTCAGTACTTC; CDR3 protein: CASSTGILAKNIQYF
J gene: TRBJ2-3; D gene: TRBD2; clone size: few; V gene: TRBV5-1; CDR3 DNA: TGCGCCAGCAGCTTGGTTAGCGGGGGGTTATTGGATACGCAGTATTTT; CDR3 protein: CASSLVSGGLLDTQYF
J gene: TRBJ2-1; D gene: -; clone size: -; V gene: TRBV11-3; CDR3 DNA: TGTGCCAGCAGCGCCTCCGGGATTTACAATGAGCAGTTCTTC; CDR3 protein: CASSASGIYNEQFF
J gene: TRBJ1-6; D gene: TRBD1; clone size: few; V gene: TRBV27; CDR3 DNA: TGTGCCAGCAGTCCCGGGACAGGTTTTTATAATTCACCCCTCCACTTT; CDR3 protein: CASSPGTGFYNSPLHF
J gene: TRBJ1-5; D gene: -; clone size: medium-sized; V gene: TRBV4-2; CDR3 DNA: TGTGCCAGCAGCCAAGAAGTTGGGGAGGGGTATCAGCCCCAGCATTTT; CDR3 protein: CASSQEVGEGYQPQHF
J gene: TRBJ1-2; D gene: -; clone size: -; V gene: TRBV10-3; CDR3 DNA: TGTGCCATCAGCCCACGGACGGAGGGGTATGGCTACACCTTC; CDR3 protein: CAISPRTEGYGYTF
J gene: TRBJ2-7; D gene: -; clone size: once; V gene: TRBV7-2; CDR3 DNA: TGTGCCAGCAGCTCCCGTCAGTTCGAGCAGTACTTC; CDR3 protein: CASSSRQFEQYF
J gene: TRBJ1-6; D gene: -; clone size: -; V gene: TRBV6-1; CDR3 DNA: TGTGCCAGCAGTGAAGCGTGGCGGCAGCACTTT; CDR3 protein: CASSEAWRQHF
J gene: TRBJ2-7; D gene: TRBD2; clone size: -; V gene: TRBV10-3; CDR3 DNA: TGTGCCATCAGCGCTAGCGGGGGCAACGAGCAGTACTTC; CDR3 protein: CAISASGGNEQYF
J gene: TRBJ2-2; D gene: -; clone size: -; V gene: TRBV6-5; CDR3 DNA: TGTGCCAGCAGTTTGAGGGTCGGGGAGCTGTTTTTT; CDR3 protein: CASSLRVGELFF
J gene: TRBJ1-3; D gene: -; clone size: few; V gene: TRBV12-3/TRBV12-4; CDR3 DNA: TGTGCCAGCGCGGGAAACACCATATATTTT; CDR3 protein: CASAGNTIYF